This entry features one T cell receptor (beta chain) sequence. Ten or more counts support this clonotype. What antigen it recognizes has not been identified. There are no base qualities to consult, and no much larger clone falls within one base. This record belongs to a study of T cells in Graves' hyperthyroidism and ophthalmopathy (dated by TCRdb to about 2019). Study-level background: Peripheral blood was collected at initial diagnosis, before any treatment. To identify TCR V-J signatures that set the groups apart, the researchers used a discovery cohort of 90 to 100 patients, made up of approximately 43 with Graves' ophthalmopathy and some 60 with stable Graves' hyperthyroidism. Whether ophthalmopathy could be predicted prospectively was tested in an independent validation cohort made up of 18 to 20 hyperthyroidism patients plus 17 patients who later progressed to ophthalmopathy. For training and testing, the 100 or so patients in the discovery cohort were randomly divided in a 7:3 ratio. In roughly six Graves' hyperthyroidism patients, the study also compared T-cell repertoires from thyroid tissue with T-cell repertoires from blood. After sampling, hyperthyroidism patients received methimazole starting at 30 mg daily, and ophthalmopathy patients received high-dose intravenous methylprednisolone. The paper describes TCR Vbeta CDR3 sequencing of 130 to 150 peripheral blood samples, made up of fewer than 50 ophthalmopathy patients, around 73 hyperthyroidism patients and approximately 17 progressor patients. What the research found in general, with its limitations: Most expanded thyroid clonotypes (frequency above 0.001) were also detected in blood, suggesting blood repertoires may reflect thyroid immune responses. A 13 V-J signature model separated ophthalmopathy from stable hyperthyroidism, with 87.88% sensitivity and around 84% specificity in cross-validation and 80%/75% in testing. In validation, progression to ophthalmopathy was predicted by the model with 70.59% sensitivity and 72.22% specificity, a median of about 6.4 months before onset. No statistical method was used to set the sample size in advance, and investigators knew the group allocation.

Ophthalmopathy patients had moderately to severely active disease, with a Clinical Activity Score of 3 or more, a NOSPECS grade of 4 or more, and a disease duration of less than 3 months. Any patient with an uncontrolled infection, another autoimmune disease, pregnancy or lactation was excluded. Diagnoses relied on clinical symptoms, serum thyroxine and TRAb, thyroid ultrasound and orbital computed tomography. PBMCs were separated from 8 to 10 ml of fresh peripheral blood using Ficoll-Paque density gradient centrifugation. Total RNA was extracted with Trizol reagent, and quality was checked on an Agilent 2100 Bioanalyzer. From the cysteine through the phenylalanine, the CDR3 covers 16 amino acids. CDR3 DNA only is kept here, 48 bases in frame from base 1. The germline V gene (reference sequence) supplies CDR1 SEHNR and CDR2 FQNEAQ. Trimmed from V: 4 bases; trimmed from J: 2 bases; junction bases lacking a gene match: 5.

TCR beta CDR3 regions were amplified from RNA transcripts. A first-round RT-PCR of the TCR CDR3 used the HTBI primer set with the Qiagen OneStep RT-PCR kit. Libraries were constructed in a second round of multiplex PCR, after which size selection and purification were carried out. Paired-end sequencing of the libraries was performed with 100 bp reads on an Illumina HiSeq2000. In the original analysis: SOAPnuke was used to process the raw data, with reads discarded if the reads contained adapters or uncalled bases, had a mean Phred below 15, or lacked an exact constant-primer or identifier match. COPE v1.2.5 was used to merge high-quality paired reads, and clonotypes were defined as unique nucleotide sequences. Clonotypes were aligned to IMGT TRBV, TRBD and TRBJ reference segments using MiTCR v1.1. Only V-J combinations with frequency above 0.0001, covering about 99% of repertoires, were analysed. The TCS score was defined as the ratio of F50 (clonal expansion) to E x V (chaos), calculated using BLOSUM62-based TCRdist between CDR3 peptides within each V-J. Welch's t-statistics and random forest reduced around 520 V-J features to 10 to 15, which were used in a naive Bayes classifier (R e1071). TCRdb reanalyzed the raw reads on its own, using fastp at Q25 for trimming and MiXCR for clone calling, and kept in-frame beta chains. Rows with one shared CDR3 protein collapse into an entry with the most common genes and DNA. It is TCRdb's table, rather than the study itself, that gives the V and J calls and clone size. Recorded for this sample are some 550,000 distinct CDR3 sequences; approximately 15% of them occurred a single time. About 3.5% of the sample belongs to the ten largest clones.

This TCR derives from a middle-aged woman with Graves' ophthalmopathy. The chain was built from TRBV7-9 and TRBJ2-1, with 10 bases aligning to TRBD2. What was sequenced was blood. The sequenced DNA: TGTGCCAGCAGCTCCCGGACTAGCGGAACCTACAATGAGCAGTTCTTC. It translates as CASSSRTSGTYNEQFF.